This TCR beta chain is drawn from a study of vaccination and CD4 T cells after COVID-19. Study-level background: Three convalescent patients were sampled at day 14 and days 161 to 241 post-vaccination.

Time point: late sampling 161 to 241 days after vaccination in a few convalescent patients. Treatment defined: roughly 11-day PBMC culture with coronavirus spike peptide pools or control peptides (ViraFEST assay). ViraFEST used peptide pools to expand antigen-specific T cells and subsequently sequenced their TCRs. Each well held over 1.5 million PBMCs in IL-2 (around 10 IU/ml) medium with 10 ug/ml peptide pools. As regards this clonotype: The antigen is not known.

Sequencing of the DNA from cultured CD4+ T cells was carried out with the Oncomine TCR Beta short-read assay. Each CDR3 protein gets one entry after TCRdb re-called the PCR reads with MiXCR. Of some 21,000 distinct CDR3 sequences in the sample, approximately 42% were seen once. Study-wide results and caveats: A median of about 90% of reactive clones, in convalescent patients, became evident only post-vaccination.

CDR3 length: 13 amino acids. CDR1 is SEHNR and CDR2 is FQNEAQ in the germline V gene (reference sequence). The ends were cut back, 6 bases at V and 3 bases at J, with 9 bases in the middle. This TCR derives from a human donor who had recovered from COVID-19. The sample consisted of CD4+ T cells from blood, cultured in vitro, taken about 7 months after SARS-CoV-2 vaccination. This chain connects TRBV7-9 to TRBJ2-1; a weak D match, TRBD2 (5 bases). This CDR3 is CASRPRGYNEQFF. In DNA, the CDR3 is TGTGCCAGCAGACCCCGGGGCTACAATGAGCAGTTCTTC.